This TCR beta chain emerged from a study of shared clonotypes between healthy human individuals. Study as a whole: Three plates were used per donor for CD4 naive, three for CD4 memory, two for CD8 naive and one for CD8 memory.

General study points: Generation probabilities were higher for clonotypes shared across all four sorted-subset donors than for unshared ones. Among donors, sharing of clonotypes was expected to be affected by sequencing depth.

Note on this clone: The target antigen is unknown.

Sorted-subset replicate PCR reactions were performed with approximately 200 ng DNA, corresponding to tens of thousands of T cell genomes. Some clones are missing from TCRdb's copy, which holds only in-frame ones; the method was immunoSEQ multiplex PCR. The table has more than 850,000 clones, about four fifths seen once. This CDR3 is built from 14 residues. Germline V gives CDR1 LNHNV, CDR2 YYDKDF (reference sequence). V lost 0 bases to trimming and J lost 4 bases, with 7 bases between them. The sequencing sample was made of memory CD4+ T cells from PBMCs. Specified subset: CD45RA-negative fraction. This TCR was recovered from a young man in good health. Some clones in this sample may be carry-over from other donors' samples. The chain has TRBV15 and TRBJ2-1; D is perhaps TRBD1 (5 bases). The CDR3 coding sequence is TGTGCCACCAGCAGAGATAAGGGGTACAATGAGCAGTTCTTC. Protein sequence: CATSRDKGYNEQFF.